The clone carrying this T cell receptor beta chain was seen only once. Its antigen remains unidentified. The junction departs from the called germline gene at one end, perhaps through a read error. This sample was taken from a study of a mutant IDH1 vaccine in newly diagnosed glioma. This sample's time point: week 5, during vaccination. Alongside topical imiquimod, each dose of vaccine comprised 300 ug of mutant IDH1 20-mer peptide. The CDR3 is made up of 12 amino acids. Per germline, CDR1 SQVTM and CDR2 ANQGSEA. The data were produced by immunoSEQ multiplex PCR, yet TCRdb's version contains in-frame clones alone and is incomplete. The sample has 40,000 or so clones, 70% to 90% seen once.

The V gene is TRBV29-1, the J gene TRBJ2-3, with D perhaps TRBD2 (6 bases). Sequences were derived from PBMCs, sampled from a glioma patient whose treatment included an IDH1 peptide vaccine. The TCR comes from a man aged 35-49 years with glioma. CDR3 sequence (DNA): TGCAGCGTAGCGGAGGGCACATATACGCAGTATTTT. Its translation: CSVAEGTYTQYF.